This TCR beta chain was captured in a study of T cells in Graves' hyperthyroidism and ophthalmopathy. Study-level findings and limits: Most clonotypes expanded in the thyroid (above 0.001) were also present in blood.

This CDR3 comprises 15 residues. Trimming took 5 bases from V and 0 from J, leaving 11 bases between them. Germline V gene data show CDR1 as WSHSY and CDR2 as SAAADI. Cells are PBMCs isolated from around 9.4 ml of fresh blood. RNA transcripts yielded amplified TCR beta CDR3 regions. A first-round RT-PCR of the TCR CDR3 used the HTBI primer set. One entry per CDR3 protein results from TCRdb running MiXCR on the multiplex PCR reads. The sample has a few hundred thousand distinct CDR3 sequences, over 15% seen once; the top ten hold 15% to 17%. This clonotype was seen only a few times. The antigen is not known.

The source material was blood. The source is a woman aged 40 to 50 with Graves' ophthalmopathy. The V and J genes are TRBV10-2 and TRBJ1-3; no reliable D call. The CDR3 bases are TGCGCCAGCAGTCCACCATGGCCCTCTGGAAACACCATATATTTT. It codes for CASSPPWPSGNTIYF.